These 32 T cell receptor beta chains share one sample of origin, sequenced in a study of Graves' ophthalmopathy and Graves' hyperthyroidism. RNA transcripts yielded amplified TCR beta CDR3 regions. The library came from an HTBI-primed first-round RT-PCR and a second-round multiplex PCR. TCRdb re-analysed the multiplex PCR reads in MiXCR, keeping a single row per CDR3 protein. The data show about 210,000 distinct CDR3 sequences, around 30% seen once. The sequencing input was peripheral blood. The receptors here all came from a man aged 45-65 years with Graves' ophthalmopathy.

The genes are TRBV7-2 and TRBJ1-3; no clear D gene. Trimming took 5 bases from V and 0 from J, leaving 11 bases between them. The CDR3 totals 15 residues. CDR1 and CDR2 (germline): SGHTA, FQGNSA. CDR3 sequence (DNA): TGTGCCAGCAGCCCGGGCGAGGTCTCTGGAAACACCATATATTTT. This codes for CASSPGEVSGNTIYF.

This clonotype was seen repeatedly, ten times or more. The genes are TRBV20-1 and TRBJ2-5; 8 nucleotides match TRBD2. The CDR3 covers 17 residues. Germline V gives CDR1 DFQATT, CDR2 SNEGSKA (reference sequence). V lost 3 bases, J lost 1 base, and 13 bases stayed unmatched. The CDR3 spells CSASSPIAGRSQETQYF. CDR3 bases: TGCAGTGCTAGCTCCCCGATAGCGGGAAGATCCCAAGAGACCCAGTACTTC.

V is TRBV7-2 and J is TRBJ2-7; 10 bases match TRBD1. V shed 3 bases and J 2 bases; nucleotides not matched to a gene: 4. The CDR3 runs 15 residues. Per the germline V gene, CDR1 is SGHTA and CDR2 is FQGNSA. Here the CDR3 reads CASSFGQGDPYEQYF. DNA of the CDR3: TGTGCCAGCAGCTTCGGACAGGGGGATCCCTACGAGCAGTACTTC.

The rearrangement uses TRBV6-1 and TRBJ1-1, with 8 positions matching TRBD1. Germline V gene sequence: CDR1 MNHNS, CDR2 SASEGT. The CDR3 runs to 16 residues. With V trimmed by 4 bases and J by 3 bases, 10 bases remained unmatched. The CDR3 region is CASSGLQTDRDTEAFF. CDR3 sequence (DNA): TGTGCCAGCAGTGGGCTGCAGACGGACAGGGACACTGAAGCTTTCTTT.

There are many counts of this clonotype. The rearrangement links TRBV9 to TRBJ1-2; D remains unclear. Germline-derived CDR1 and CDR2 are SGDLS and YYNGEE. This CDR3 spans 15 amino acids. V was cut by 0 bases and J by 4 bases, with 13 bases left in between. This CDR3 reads CASSVDGVLGYGYTF. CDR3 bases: TGTGCCAGCAGCGTAGACGGGGTTTTGGGCTATGGCTACACCTTC.

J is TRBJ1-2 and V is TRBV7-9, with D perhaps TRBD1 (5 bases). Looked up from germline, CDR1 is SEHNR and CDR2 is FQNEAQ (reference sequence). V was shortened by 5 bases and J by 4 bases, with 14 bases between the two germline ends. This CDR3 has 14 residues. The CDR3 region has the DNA TGTGCCAGCAGCCGGCTGGGGCAGACCTATGGCTACACCTTC. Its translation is CASSRLGQTYGYTF.

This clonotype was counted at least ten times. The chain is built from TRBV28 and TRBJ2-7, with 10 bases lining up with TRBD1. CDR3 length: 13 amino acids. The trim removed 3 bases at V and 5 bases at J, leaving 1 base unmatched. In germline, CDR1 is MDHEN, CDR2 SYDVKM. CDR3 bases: TGTGCCAGCAGTTTGGACAGGGGGAACGAGCAGTACTTC. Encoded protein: CASSLDRGNEQYF.

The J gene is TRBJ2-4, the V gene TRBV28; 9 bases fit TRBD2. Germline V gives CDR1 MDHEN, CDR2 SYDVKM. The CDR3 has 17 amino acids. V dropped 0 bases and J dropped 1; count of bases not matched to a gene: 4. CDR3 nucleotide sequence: TGTGCCAGCAGTTTATGGGCTAGCGGGGAGGCCAAAAACATTCAGTACTTC. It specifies CASSLWASGEAKNIQYF.

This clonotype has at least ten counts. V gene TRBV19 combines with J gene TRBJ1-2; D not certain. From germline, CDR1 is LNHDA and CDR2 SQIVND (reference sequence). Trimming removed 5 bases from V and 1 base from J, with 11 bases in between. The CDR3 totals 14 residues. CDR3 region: CASSLTGFNYGYTF. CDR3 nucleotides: TGTGCCAGTAGTCTCACGGGATTTAACTATGGCTACACCTTC.

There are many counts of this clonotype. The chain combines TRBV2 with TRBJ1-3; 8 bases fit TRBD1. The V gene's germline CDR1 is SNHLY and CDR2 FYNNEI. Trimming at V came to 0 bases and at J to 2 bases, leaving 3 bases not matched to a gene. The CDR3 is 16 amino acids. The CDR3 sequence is CASSEAVDRAGNTIYF. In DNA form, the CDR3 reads TGTGCCAGCAGTGAAGCGGTGGACAGGGCTGGAAACACCATATATTTT.

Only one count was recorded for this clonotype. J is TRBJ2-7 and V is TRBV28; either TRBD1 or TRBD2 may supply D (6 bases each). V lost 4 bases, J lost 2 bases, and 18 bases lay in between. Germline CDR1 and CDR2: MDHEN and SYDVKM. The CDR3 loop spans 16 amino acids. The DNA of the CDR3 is TGTGCCAGCAGTTATGGGCCAGGCGGGGACACCTACGAGCAGTACTTC. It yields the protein CASSYGPGGDTYEQYF. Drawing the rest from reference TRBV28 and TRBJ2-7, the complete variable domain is DVKVTQSSRYLVKRTGEKVFLECVQDMDHENMFWYRQDPGLGLRLIYFSYDVKMKEKGDIPEGYSVSREKKERFSLILESASTNQTSMYLCASSYGPGGDTYEQYFGPGTRLTVT.

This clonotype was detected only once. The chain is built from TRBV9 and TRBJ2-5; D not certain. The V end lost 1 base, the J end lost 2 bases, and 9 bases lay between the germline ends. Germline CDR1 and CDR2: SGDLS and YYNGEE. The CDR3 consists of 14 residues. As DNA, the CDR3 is TGTGCCAGCAGCGTATCCCAGAGACAAGAGACCCAGTACTTC. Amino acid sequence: CASSVSQRQETQYF. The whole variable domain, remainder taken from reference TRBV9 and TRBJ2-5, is DSGVTQTPKHLITATGQRVTLRCSPRSGDLSVYWYQQSLDQGLQFLIQYYNGEERAKGNILERFSAQQFPDLHSELNLSSLELGDSALYFCASSVSQRQETQYFGPGTRLLVL.

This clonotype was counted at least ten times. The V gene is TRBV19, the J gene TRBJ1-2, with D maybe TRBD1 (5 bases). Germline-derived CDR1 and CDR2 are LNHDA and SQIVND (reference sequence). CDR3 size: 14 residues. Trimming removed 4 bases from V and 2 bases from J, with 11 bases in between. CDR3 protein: CASSKPGRNYGYTF. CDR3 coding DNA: TGTGCCAGTAGTAAACCGGGACGGAACTATGGCTACACCTTC.

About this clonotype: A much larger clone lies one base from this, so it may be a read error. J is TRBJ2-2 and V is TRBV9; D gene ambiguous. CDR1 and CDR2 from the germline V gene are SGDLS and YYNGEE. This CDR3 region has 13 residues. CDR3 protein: CVSSPTLSGELFF. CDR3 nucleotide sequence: TGTGTCAGCAGCCCGACACTGAGCGGGGAGCTGTTTTTT. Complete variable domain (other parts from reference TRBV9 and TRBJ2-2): DSGVTQTPKHLITATGQRVTLRCSPRSGDLSVYWYQQSLDQGLQFLIQYYNGEERAKGNILERFSAQQFPDLHSELNLSSLELGDSALYFCVSSPTLSGELFFGEGSRLTVL.

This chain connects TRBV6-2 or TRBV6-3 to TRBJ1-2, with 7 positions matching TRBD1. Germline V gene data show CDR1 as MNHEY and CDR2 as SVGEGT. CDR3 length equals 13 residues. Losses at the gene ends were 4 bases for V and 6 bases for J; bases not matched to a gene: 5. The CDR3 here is CASSFGTANGYTF. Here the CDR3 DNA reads TGTGCCAGCAGTTTCGGGACAGCGAATGGCTACACCTTC.

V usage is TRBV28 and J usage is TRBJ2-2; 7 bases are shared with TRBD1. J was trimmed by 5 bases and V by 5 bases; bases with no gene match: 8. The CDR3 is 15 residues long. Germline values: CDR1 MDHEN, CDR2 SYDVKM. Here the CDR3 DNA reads TGTGCCAGCAGTCTCGGGACAGTCGAAACCGGGGAGCTGTTTTTT. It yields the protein CASSLGTVETGELFF.

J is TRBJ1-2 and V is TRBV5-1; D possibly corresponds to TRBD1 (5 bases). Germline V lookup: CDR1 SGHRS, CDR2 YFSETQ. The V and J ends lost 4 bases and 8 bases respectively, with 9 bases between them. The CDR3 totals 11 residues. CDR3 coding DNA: TGCGCCAGCAGCCTGAGACAGGGCTACACCTTC. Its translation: CASSLRQGYTF.

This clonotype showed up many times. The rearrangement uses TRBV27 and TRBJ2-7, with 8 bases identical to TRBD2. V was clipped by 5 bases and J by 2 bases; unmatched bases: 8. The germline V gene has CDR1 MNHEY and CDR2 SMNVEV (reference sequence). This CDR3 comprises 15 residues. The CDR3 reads CASSLRAGGPYEQYF. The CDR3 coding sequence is TGTGCCAGCAGTCTAAGGGCGGGAGGCCCCTACGAGCAGTACTTC.

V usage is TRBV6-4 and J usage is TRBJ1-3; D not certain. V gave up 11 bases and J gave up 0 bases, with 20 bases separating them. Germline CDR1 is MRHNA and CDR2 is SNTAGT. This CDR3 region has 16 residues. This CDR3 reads CACKRYRGSSGNTIYF. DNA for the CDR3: TGTGCCTGCAAGCGGTATAGAGGGAGCTCTGGAAACACCATATATTTT.

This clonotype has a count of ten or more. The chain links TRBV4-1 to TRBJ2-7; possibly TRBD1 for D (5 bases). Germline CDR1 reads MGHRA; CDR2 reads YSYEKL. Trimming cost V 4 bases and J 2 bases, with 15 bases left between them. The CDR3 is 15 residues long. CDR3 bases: TGCGCCAGCAGCCTCCAGGGTAGAGGCGCCTACGAGCAGTACTTC. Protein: CASSLQGRGAYEQYF.

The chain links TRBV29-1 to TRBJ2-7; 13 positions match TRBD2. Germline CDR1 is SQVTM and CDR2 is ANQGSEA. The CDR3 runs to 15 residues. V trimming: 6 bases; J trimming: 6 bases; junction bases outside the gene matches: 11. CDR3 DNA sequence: TGCAGCGTCCAGGGACTAGCGGGAATTCGGAGCGAGCAGTACTTC. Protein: CSVQGLAGIRSEQYF.

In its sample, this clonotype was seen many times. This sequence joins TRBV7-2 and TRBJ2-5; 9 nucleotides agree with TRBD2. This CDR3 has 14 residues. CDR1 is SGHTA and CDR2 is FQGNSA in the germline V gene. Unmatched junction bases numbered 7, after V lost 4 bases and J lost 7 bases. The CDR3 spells CASSSGTSYTTQYF. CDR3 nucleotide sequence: TGTGCCAGCAGCTCCGGGACTAGCTACACGACCCAGTACTTC.

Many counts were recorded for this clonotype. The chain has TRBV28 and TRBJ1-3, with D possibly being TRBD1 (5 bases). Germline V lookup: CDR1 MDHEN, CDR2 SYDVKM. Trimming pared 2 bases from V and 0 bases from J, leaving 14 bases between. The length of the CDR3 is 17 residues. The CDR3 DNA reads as TGTGCCAGCAGTTTAGTAGGGACGGTGATCTCTGGAAACACCATATATTTT. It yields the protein CASSLVGTVISGNTIYF.

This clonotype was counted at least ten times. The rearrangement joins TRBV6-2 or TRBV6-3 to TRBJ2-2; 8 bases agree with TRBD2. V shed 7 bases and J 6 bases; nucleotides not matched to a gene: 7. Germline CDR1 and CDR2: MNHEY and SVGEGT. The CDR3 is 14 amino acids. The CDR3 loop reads CASTSSGRAGELFF. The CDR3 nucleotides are TGTGCCAGCACTTCAAGCGGGAGAGCCGGGGAGCTGTTTTTT.

The CDR3 loop is CASSRDGRGETQYF. The CDR3 DNA is TGTGCCAGCAGTCGGGACGGGCGGGGAGAGACCCAGTACTTC. The V gene is TRBV12-3 or TRBV12-4, the J gene TRBJ2-5, with D perhaps matching TRBD2 (6 bases). The CDR3 runs 14 residues. V was shortened by 5 bases and J by 4 bases, with 14 bases between the two germline ends.

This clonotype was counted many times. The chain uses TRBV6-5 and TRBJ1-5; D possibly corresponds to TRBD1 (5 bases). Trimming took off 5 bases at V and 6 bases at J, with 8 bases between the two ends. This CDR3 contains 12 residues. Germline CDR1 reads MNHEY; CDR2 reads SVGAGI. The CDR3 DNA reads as TGTGCCAGCAGTAGGGGATCTCAGCCCCAGCATTTT. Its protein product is CASSRGSQPQHF.

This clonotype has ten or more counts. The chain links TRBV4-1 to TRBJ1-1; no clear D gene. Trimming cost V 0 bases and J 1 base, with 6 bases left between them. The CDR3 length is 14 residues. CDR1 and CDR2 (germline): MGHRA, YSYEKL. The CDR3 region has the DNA TGCGCCAGCAGCCAAGAAAAGGGGAACACTGAAGCTTTCTTT. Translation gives CASSQEKGNTEAFF.

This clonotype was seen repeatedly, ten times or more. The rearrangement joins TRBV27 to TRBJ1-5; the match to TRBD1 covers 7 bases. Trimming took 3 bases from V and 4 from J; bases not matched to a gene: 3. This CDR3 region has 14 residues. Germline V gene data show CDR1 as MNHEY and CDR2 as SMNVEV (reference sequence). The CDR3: CASSLTGLNQPQHF. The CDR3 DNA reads TGTGCCAGCAGTTTGACAGGGTTAAATCAGCCCCAGCATTTT.

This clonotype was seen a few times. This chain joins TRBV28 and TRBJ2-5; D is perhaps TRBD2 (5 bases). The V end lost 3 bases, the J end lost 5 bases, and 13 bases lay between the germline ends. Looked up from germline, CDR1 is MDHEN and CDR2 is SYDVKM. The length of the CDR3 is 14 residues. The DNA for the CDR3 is TGTGCCAGCAGTTTCGGGTCACCGGGGGAGACCCAGTACTTC. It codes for CASSFGSPGETQYF.

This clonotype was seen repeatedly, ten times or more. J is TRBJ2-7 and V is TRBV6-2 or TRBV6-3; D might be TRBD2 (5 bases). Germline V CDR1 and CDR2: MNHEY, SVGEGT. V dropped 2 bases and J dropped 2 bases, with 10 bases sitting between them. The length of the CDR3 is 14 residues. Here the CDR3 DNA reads TGTGCCAGCAGTTACAGAGGACTTACCTACGAGCAGTACTTC. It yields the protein CASSYRGLTYEQYF.

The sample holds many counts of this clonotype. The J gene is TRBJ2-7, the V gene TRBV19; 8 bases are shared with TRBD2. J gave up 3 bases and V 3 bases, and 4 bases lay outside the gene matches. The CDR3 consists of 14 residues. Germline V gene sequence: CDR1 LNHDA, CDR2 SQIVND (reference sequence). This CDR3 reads CASSMSAGDYEQYF. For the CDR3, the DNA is TGTGCCAGTAGTATGTCAGCGGGAGACTACGAGCAGTACTTC.

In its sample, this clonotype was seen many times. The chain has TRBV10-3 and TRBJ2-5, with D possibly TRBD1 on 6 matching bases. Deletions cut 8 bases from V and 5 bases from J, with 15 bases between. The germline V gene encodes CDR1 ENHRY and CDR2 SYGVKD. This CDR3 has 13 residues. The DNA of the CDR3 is TGTGCCATCGGTGCAGGGGCGGTGGAGACCCAGTACTTC. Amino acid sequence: CAIGAGAVETQYF.